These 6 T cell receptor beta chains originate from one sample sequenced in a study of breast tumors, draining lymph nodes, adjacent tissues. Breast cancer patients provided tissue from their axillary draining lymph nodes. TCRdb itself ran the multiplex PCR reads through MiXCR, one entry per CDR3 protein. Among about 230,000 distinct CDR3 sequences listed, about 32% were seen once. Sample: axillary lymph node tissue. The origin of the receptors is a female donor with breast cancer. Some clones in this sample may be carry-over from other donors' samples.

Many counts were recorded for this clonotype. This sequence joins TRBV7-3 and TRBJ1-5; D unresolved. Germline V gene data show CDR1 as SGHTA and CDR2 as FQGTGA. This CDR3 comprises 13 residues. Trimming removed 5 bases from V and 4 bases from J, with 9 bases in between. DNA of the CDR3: TGTGCCAGCAGCCAAGGGATGAATCAGCCCCAGCATTTT. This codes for CASSQGMNQPQHF.

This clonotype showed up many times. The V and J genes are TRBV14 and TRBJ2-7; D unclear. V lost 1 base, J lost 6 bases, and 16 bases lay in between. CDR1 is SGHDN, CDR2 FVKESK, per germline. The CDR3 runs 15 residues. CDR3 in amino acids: CASSQVFAASAEQYF. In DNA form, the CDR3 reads TGTGCCAGCAGCCAAGTATTTGCAGCGTCGGCCGAGCAGTACTTC.

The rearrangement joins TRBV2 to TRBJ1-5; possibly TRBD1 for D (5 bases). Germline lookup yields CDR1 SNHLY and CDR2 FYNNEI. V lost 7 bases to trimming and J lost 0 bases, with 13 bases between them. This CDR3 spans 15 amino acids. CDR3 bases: TGTGCCAGCAACCTACAGGAAATTAGCAATCAGCCCCAGCATTTT. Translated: CASNLQEISNQPQHF.

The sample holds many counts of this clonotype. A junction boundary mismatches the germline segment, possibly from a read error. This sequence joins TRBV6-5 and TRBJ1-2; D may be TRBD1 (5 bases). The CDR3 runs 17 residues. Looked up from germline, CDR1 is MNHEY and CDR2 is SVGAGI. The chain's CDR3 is CASSHSTNGAPNYGYTF. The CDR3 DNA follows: TGTGCCAGCAGTCACTCTACAAACGGGGCCCCTAACTATGGCTACACCTTC.

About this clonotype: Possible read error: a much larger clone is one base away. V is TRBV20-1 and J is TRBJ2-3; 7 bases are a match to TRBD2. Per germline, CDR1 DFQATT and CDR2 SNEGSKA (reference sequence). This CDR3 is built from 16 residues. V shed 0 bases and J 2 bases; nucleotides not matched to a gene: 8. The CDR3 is CSARDKAAGATDTQYF. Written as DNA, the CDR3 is TGCAGTGCTAGAGATAAGGCGGCGGGAGCCACAGATACGCAGTATTTT.

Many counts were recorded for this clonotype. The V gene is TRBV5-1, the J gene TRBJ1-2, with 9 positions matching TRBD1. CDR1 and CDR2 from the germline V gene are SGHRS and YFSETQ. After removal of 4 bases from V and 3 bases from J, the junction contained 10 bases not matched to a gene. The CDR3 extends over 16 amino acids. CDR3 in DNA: TGCGCCAGCAGCGCGGGACAGGGAAAAAGGTACTATGGCTACACCTTC. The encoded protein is CASSAGQGKRYYGYTF. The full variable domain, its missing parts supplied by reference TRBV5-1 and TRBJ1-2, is KAGVTQTPRYLIKTRGQQVTLSCSPISGHRSVSWYQQTPGQGLQFLFEYFSETQRNKGNFPGRFSGRQFSNSRSEMNVSTLELGDSALYLCASSAGQGKRYYGYTFGSGTRLTVV.